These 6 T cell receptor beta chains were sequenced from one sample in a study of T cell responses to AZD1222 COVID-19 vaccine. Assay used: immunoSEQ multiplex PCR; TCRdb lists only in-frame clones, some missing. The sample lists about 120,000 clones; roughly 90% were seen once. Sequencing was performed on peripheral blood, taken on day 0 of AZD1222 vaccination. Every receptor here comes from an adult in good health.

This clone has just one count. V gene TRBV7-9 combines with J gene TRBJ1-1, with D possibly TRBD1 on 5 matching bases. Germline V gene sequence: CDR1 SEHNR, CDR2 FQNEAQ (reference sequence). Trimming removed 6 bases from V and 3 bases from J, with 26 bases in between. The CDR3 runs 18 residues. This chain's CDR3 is CASSSDFFFRDSYTEAFF. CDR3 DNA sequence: TGTGCCAGCAGTTCCGACTTTTTTTTTCGGGACTCTTACACTGAAGCTTTCTTT.

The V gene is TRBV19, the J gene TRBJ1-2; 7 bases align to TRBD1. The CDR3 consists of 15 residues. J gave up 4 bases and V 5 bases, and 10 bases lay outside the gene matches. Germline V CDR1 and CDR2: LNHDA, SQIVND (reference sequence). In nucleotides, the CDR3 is TGTGCCAGTAGTCCCGACAGGGCTATAAGCTATGGCTACACCTTC. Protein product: CASSPDRAISYGYTF.

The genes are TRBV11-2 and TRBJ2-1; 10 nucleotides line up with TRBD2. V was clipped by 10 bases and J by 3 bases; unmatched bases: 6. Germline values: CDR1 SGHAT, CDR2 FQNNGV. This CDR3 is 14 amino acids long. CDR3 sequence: CATLGLANYNEQFF. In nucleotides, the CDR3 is TGTGCCACCCTGGGACTAGCGAACTACAATGAGCAGTTCTTC. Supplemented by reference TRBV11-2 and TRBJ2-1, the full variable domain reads EAGVAQSPRYKIIEKRQSVAFWCNPISGHATLYWYQQILGQGPKLLIQFQNNGVVDDSQLPKDRFSAERLKGVDSTLKIQPAKLEDSAVYLCATLGLANYNEQFFGPGTRLTVL.

For the CDR3, the DNA is TGCGCCAGCAGCCAAGACAGGTTTAGGGCGACTAATGAAAAACTGTTTTTT. As protein: CASSQDRFRATNEKLFF. This chain connects TRBV4-1 to TRBJ1-4, with D unresolved. V was trimmed by 0 bases and J by 2 bases, leaving 13 bases between them. Germline assignment: CDR1 MGHRA and CDR2 YSYEKL. CDR3 length equals 17 residues.

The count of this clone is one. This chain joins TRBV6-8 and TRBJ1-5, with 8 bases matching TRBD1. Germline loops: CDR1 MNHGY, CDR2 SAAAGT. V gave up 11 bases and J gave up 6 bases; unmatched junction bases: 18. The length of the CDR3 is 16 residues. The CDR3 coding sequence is TGTGCCCCCTGGTATCGGGGCAGGGGGCTTAGTCAGCCCCAGCATTTT. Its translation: CAPWYRGRGLSQPQHF.

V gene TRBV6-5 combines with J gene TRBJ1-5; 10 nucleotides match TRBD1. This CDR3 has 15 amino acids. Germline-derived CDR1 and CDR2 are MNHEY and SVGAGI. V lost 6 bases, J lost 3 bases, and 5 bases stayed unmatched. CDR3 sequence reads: CASSRTGGHNQPQHF. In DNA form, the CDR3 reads TGTGCCAGCAGCCGGACAGGGGGGCACAATCAGCCCCAGCATTTT.